This T cell receptor beta chain came from a study of control samples from healthy donors and cancer patients. Libraries were prepared by immunoSEQ multiplex PCR; TCRdb keeps only in-frame clonotypes and omits some of them. The sample holds approximately 120,000 clones, 90% seen once. V shed 3 bases and J shed 4 bases, with 15 bases lying between them. Looked up from germline, CDR1 is LNHDA and CDR2 is SQIVND (reference sequence). The CDR3 is made up of 15 amino acids. The sequence derives from a human donor in good health. The donor label of this sample is uncertain. The source material was blood. The chain has TRBV19 and TRBJ1-2, with D unclear. The CDR3 loop reads CASSITDLSAYGYTF. CDR3 DNA: TGTGCCAGTAGTATTACGGACCTTTCGGCCTATGGCTACACCTTC.